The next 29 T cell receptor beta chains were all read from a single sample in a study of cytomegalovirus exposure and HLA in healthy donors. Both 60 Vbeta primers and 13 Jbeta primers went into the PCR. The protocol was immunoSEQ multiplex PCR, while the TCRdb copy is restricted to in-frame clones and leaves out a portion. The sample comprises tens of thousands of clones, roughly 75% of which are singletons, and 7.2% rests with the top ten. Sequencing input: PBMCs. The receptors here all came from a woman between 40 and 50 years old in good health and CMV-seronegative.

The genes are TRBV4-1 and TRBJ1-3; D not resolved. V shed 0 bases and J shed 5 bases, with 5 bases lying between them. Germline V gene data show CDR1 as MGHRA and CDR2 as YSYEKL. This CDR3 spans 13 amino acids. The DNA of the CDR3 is TGCGCCAGCAGCCAAGATCGTAGAAACACCATATATTTT. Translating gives CASSQDRRNTIYF.

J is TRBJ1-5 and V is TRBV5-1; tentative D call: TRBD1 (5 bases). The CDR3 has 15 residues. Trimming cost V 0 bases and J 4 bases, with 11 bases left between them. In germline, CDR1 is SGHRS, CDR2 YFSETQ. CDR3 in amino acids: CASSLEGHRNQPQHF. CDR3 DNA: TGCGCCAGCAGCTTGGAAGGACACAGAAATCAGCCCCAGCATTTT.

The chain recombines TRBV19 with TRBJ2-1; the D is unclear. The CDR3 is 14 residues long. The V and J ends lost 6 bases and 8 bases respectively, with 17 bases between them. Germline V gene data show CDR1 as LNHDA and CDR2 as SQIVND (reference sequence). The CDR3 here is CASRFGAGFYEQFF. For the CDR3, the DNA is TGTGCCAGTAGATTTGGCGCAGGCTTTTATGAGCAGTTCTTC.

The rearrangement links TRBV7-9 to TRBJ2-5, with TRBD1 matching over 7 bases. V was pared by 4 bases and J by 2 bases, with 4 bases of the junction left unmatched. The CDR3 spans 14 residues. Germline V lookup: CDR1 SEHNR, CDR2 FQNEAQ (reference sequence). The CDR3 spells CASSWRQGQETQYF. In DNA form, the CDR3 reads TGTGCCAGCAGCTGGAGACAGGGTCAAGAGACCCAGTACTTC.

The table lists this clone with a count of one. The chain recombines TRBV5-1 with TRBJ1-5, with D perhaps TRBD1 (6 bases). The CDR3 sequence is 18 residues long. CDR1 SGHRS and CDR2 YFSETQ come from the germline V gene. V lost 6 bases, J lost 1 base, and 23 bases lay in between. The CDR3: CASNLDRVGLGSNQPQHF. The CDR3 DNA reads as TGCGCCAGCAACCTGGACAGAGTTGGTTTAGGGAGCAATCAGCCCCAGCATTTT.

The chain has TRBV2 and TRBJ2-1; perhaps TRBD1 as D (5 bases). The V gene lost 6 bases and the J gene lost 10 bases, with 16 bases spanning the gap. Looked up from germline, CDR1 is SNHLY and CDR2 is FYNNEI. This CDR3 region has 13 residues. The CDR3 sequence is CASRRTPGREQFF. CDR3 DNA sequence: TGTGCCAGCAGGCGGACACCTGGTAGGGAGCAGTTCTTC.

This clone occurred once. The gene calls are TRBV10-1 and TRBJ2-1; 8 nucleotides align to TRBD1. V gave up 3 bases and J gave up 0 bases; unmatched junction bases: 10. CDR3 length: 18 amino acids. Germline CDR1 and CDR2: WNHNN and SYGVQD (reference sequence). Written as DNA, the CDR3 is TGCGCCAGCAGTGATACAGGGGGGTTGTTTAGCTCCTACAATGAGCAGTTCTTC. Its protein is CASSDTGGLFSSYNEQFF.

The CDR3 is CASSETRGWNTEAFF. The CDR3 nucleotides are TGTGCCAGCAGTGAAACCAGGGGATGGAACACTGAAGCTTTCTTT. The rearrangement joins TRBV2 to TRBJ1-1; D might be TRBD1 (6 bases). Germline assignment: CDR1 SNHLY and CDR2 FYNNEI. The V end was cut by 2 bases, the J end by 1 base, with 11 bases between. The CDR3 extends over 15 amino acids. Drawing the rest from reference TRBV2 and TRBJ1-1, the complete variable domain is EPEVTQTPSHQVTQMGQEVILRCVPISNHLYFYWYRQILGQKVEFLVSFYNNEISEKSEIFDDQFSVERPDGSNFTLKIRSTKLEDSAMYFCASSETRGWNTEAFFGQGTRLTVV.

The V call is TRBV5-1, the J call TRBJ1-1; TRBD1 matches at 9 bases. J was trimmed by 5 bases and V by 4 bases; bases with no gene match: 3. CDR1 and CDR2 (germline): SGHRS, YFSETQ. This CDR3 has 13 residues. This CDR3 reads CASSKDRGTEAFF. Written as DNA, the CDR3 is TGCGCCAGCAGCAAGGACAGGGGTACTGAAGCTTTCTTT.

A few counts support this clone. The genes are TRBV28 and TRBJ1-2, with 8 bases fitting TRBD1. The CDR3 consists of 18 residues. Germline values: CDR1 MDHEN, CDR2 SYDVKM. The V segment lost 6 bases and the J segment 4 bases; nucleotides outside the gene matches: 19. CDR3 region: CASRPAGMMTGEGYGYTF. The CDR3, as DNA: TGTGCCAGCAGACCCGCTGGGATGATGACAGGGGAGGGCTATGGCTACACCTTC.

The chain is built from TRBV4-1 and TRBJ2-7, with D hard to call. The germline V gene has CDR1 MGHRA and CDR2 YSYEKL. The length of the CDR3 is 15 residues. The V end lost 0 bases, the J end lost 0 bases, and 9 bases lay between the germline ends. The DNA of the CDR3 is TGCGCCAGCAGCCAAGAAGGCGGATTCTCCTACGAGCAGTACTTC. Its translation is CASSQEGGFSYEQYF.

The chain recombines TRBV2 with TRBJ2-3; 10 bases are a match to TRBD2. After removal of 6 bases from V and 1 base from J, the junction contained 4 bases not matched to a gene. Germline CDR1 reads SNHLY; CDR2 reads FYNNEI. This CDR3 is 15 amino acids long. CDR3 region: CASRGLAQGTDTQYF. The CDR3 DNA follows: TGTGCCAGCAGGGGACTAGCGCAGGGCACAGATACGCAGTATTTT.

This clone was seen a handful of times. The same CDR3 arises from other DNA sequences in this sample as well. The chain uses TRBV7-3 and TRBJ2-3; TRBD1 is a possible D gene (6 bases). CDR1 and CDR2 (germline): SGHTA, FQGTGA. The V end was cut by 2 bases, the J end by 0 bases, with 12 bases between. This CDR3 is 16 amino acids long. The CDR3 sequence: CASSLGQFISTDTQYF. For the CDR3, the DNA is TGTGCCAGCAGCTTAGGACAGTTTATTAGCACAGATACGCAGTATTTT.

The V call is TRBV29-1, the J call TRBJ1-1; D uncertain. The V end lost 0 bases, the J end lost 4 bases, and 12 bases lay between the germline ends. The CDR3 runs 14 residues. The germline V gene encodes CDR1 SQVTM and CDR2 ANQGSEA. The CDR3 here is CSVEDSRGGTEAFF. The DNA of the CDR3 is TGCAGCGTTGAAGATTCCCGAGGAGGCACTGAAGCTTTCTTT.

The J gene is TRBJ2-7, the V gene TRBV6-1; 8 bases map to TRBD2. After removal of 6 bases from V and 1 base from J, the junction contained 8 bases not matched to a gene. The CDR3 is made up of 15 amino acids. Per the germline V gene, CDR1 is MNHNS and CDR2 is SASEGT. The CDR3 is CASSVAGKGSYEQYF. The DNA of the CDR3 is TGTGCCAGCAGCGTAGCGGGAAAGGGATCCTACGAGCAGTACTTC.

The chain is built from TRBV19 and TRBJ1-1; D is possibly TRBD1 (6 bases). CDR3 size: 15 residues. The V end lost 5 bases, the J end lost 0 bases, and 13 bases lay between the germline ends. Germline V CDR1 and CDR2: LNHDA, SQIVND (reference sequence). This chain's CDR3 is CASSPGQLMNTEAFF. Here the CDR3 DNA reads TGTGCCAGTAGTCCAGGACAGCTTATGAACACTGAAGCTTTCTTT.

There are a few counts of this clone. The CDR3 sequence is CASSLEGLAGSTNSYEQYF. CDR3 sequence (DNA): TGTGCCAGCAGCTTAGAGGGACTAGCAGGATCTACTAATTCCTACGAGCAGTACTTC. The chain recombines TRBV7-2 with TRBJ2-7; 9 bases are a match to TRBD2. CDR3 length: 19 amino acids. From germline, CDR1 is SGHTA and CDR2 FQGNSA. Germline trimming cut 1 base from V and 1 base from J; bases unmatched to any gene: 14.

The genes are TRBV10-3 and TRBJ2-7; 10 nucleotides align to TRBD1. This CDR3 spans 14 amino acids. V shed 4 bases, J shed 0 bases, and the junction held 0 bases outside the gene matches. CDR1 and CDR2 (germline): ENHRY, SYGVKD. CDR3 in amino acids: CAISGTGGSYEQYF. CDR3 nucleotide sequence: TGTGCCATCAGTGGGACAGGGGGCTCCTACGAGCAGTACTTC.

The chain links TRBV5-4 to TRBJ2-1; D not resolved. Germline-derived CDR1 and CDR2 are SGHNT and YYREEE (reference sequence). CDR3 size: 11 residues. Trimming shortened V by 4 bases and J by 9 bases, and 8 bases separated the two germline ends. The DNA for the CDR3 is TGTGCCAGCAGCCAGACGGGTGAGCAGTTCTTC. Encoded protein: CASSQTGEQFF.

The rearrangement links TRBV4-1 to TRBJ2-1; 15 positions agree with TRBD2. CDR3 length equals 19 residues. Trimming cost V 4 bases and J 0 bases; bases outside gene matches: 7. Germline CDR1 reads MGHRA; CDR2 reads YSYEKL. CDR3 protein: CASSPGLAGGRGSYNEQFF. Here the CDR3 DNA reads TGCGCCAGCAGCCCTGGACTAGCGGGAGGGCGTGGCTCCTACAATGAGCAGTTCTTC.

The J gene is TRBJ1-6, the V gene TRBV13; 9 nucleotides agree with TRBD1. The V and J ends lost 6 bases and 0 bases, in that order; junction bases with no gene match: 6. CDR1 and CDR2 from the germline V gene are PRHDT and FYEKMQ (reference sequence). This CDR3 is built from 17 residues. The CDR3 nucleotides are TGTGCCAGCAGGGCCGGGACAGGGAGCTCCTATAATTCACCCCTCCACTTT. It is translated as CASRAGTGSSYNSPLHF.

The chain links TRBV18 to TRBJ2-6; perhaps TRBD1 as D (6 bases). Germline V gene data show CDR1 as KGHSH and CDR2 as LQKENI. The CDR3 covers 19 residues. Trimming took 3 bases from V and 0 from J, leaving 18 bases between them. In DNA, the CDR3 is TGTGCCAGCTCACCTTTTCCGCGACAGGCGGGCTCTGGGGCCAACGTCCTGACTTTC. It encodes CASSPFPRQAGSGANVLTF.

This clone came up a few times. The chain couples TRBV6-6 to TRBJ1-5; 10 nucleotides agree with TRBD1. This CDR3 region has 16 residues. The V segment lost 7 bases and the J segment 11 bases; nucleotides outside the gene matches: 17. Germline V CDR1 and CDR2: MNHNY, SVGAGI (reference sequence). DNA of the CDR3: TGTGCCAGCACTCATTATTGGACAGGGGGACCCGAGACCCAGCATTTT. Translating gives CASTHYWTGGPETQHF.

This CDR3 is CASSVAGAGDYEQYF. The CDR3 nucleotides are TGTGCCAGCAGCGTAGCTGGGGCAGGGGACTACGAGCAGTACTTC. V usage is TRBV9 and J usage is TRBJ2-7, with D possibly TRBD1 on 6 matching bases. V dropped 0 bases and J dropped 3 bases, with 13 bases sitting between them. Per the germline V gene, CDR1 is SGDLS and CDR2 is YYNGEE. This CDR3 has 15 amino acids.

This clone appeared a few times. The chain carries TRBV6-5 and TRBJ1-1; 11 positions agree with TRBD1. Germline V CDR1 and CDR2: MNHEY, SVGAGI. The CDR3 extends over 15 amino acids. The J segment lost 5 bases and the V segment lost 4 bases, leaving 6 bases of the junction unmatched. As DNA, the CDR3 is TGTGCCAGCAGTTCCGGGGACAGGGGGGTGACTGAAGCTTTCTTT. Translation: CASSSGDRGVTEAFF.

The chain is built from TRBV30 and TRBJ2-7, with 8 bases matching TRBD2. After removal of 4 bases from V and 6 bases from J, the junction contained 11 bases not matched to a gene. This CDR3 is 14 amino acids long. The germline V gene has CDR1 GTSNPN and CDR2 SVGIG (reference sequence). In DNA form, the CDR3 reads TGTGCCTGGACCCGTGCGGGAGGCACCTTCGAGCAGTACTTC. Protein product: CAWTRAGGTFEQYF.

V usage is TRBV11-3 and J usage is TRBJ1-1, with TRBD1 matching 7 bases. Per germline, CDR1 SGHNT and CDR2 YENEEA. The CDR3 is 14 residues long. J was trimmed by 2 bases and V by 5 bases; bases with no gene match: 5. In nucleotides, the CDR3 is TGTGCCAGCAGCCGGGGACAGTCTAACACTGAAGCTTTCTTT. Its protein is CASSRGQSNTEAFF.

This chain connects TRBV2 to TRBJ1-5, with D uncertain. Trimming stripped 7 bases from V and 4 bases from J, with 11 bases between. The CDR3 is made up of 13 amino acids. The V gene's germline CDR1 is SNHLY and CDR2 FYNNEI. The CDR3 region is CASTREINQPQHF. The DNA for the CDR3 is TGTGCCAGCACCCGGGAGATAAATCAGCCCCAGCATTTT. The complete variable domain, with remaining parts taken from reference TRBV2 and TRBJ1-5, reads EPEVTQTPSHQVTQMGQEVILRCVPISNHLYFYWYRQILGQKVEFLVSFYNNEISEKSEIFDDQFSVERPDGSNFTLKIRSTKLEDSAMYFCASTREINQPQHFGDGTRLSIL.

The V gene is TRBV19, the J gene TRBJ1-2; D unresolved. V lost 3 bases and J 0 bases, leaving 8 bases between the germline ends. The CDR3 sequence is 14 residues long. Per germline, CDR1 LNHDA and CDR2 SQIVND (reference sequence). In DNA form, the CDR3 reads TGTGCCAGTAGTATTTCCTCCTCTAACTATGGCTACACCTTC. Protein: CASSISSSNYGYTF.